This T cell receptor beta chain is drawn from a study of technical replicates of blood from a handful of donors. Profiled with immunoSEQ multiplex PCR; TCRdb holds only in-frame clones, not every one. The table lists about 54,000 clones, 94% of them singletons, with approximately 0.22% in the top ten. CDR1 is SGHVS, CDR2 FNYEAQ, per germline. Trimming took 2 bases from V and 1 from J; bases not matched to a gene: 9. This CDR3 has 17 amino acids. The J gene is TRBJ2-7, the V gene TRBV7-6, with 9 bases matching TRBD2. This TCR was sampled from a human donor in good health. Sequences were obtained from T cells isolated from PBMCs. DNA of the CDR3: TGTGCCAGCAGCTTATATTCCGGCGGGGGGGCTTCCTACGAGCAGTACTTC. Amino acid sequence: CASSLYSGGGASYEQYF.